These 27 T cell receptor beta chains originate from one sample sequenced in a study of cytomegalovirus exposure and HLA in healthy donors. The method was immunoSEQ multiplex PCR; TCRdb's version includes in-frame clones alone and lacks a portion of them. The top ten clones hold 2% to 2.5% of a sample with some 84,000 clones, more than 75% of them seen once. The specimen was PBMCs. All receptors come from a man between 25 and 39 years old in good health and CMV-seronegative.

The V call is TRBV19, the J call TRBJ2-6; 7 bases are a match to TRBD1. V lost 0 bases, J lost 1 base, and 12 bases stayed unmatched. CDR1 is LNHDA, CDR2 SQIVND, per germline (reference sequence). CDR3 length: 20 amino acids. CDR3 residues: CASSIDRDRSTFSGANVLTF. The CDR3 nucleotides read TGTGCCAGTAGTATAGACCGGGACAGATCCACCTTTTCTGGGGCCAACGTCCTGACTTTC.

The CDR3 spells CAISASQGTVSYEQYF. Written as DNA, the CDR3 is TGTGCCATCAGTGCTTCGCAGGGGACGGTCTCCTACGAGCAGTACTTC. V is TRBV10-3 and J is TRBJ2-7, with D maybe TRBD1 (6 bases). The germline V and J ends were trimmed by 4 bases and 0 bases, with 16 bases remaining between them. This CDR3 comprises 16 residues. Germline CDR1 reads ENHRY; CDR2 reads SYGVKD.

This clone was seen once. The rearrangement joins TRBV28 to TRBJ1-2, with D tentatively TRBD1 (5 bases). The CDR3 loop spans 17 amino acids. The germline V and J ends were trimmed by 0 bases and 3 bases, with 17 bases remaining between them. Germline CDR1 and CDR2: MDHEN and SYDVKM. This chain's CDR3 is CASSLWRQTFVYYGYTF. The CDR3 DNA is TGTGCCAGCAGTTTATGGAGACAGACGTTCGTGTACTATGGCTACACCTTC.

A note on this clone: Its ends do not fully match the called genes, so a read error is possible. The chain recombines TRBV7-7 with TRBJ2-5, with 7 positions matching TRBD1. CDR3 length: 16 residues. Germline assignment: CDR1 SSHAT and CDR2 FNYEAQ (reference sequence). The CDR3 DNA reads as TGTGCTAGCAGCTTATCTAAGGGGGCTGGCCAAGAGACCCAGTACTTC. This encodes CASSLSKGAGQETQYF.

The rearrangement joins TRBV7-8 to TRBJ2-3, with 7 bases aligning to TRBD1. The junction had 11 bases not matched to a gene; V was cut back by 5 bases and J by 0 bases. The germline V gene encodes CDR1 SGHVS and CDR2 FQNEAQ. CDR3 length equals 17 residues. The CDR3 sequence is CASSLTGVRPSTDTQYF. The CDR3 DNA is TGTGCCAGCAGCCTCACAGGGGTACGGCCCAGCACAGATACGCAGTATTTT.

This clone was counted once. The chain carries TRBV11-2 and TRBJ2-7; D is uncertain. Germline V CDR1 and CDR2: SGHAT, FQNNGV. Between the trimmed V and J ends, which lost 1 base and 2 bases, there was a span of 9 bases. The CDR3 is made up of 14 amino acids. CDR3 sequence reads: CASSLGAKTYEQYF. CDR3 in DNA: TGTGCCAGCAGCTTAGGGGCCAAAACCTACGAGCAGTACTTC.

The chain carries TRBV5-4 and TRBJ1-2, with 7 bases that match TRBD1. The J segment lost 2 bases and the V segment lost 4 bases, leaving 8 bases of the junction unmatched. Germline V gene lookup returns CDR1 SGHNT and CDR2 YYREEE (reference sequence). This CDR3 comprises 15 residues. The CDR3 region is CASSRPGQLNYGYTF. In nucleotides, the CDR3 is TGTGCCAGCAGCCGGCCGGGACAGTTGAACTATGGCTACACCTTC.

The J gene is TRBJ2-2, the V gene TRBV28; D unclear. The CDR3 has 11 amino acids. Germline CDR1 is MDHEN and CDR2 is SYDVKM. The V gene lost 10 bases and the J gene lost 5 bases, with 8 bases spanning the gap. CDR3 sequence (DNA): TGTGCCACCGCTCGGACCGGGGAGCTGTTTTTT. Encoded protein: CATARTGELFF.

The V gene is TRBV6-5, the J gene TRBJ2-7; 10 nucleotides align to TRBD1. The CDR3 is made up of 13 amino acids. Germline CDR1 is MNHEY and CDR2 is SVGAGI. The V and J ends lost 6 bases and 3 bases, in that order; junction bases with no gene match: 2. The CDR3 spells CASSRDRGYEQYF. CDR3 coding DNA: TGTGCCAGCAGCCGGGACAGGGGCTACGAGCAGTACTTC.

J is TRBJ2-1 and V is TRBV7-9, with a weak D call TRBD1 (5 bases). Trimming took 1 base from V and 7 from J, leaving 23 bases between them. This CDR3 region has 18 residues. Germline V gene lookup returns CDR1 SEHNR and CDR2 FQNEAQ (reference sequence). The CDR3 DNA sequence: TGTGCCAGCAGCTTAGTGGGTCGGGCAGGGAACGCACGGAATGAGCAGTTCTTC. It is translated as CASSLVGRAGNARNEQFF.

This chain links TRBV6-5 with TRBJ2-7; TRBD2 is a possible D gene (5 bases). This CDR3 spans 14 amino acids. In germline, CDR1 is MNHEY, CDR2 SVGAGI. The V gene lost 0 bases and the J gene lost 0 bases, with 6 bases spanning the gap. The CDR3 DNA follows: TGTGCCAGCAGTTACTCGAGCGGCTCCTACGAGCAGTACTTC. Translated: CASSYSSGSYEQYF.

In DNA form, the CDR3 reads TGTGCCACCAGCAGAGATTACGGGGTGTCTAACTATGGCTACACCTTC. As protein: CATSRDYGVSNYGYTF. V usage is TRBV15 and J usage is TRBJ1-2; no reliable D call. Germline assignment: CDR1 LNHNV and CDR2 YYDKDF (reference sequence). V lost 0 bases and J 0 bases, leaving 11 bases between the germline ends. The CDR3 is 16 residues long.

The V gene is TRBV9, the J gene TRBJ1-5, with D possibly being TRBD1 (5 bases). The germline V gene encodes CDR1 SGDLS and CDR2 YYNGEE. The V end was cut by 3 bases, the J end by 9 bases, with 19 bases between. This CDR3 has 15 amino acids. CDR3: CASSGDAGPQGPQHF. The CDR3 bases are TGTGCCAGCAGCGGCGACGCGGGACCCCAAGGGCCCCAGCATTTT. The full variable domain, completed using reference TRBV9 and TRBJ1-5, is DSGVTQTPKHLITATGQRVTLRCSPRSGDLSVYWYQQSLDQGLQFLIQYYNGEERAKGNILERFSAQQFPDLHSELNLSSLELGDSALYFCASSGDAGPQGPQHFGDGTRLSIL.

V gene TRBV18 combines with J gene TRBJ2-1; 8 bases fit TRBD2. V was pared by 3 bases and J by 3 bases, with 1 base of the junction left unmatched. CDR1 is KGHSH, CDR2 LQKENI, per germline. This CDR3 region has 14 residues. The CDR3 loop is CASSPGTSYNEQFF. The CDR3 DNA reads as TGTGCCAGCTCACCTGGGACTAGCTACAATGAGCAGTTCTTC.

The CDR3 nucleotides are TGTGCCACCAGTAGGGGAAACACCGGGGAGCTGTTTTTT. This sequence encodes CATSRGNTGELFF. The V and J genes are TRBV15 and TRBJ2-2; D is perhaps TRBD1 (5 bases). The CDR3 is 13 amino acids. CDR1 is LNHNV, CDR2 YYDKDF, per germline (reference sequence). V was clipped by 6 bases and J by 2 bases, with 7 bases between them.

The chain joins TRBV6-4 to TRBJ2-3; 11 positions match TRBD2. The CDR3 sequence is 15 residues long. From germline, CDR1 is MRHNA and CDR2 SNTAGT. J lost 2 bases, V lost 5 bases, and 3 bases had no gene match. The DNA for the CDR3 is TGTGCCAGCAGTTTACTAGCGGGAGACACAGATACGCAGTATTTT. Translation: CASSLLAGDTDTQYF.

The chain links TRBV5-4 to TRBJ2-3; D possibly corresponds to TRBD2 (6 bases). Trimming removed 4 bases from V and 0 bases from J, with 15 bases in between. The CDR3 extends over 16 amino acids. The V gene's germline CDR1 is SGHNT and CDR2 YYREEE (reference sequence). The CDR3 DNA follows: TGTGCCAGCAGCCGGGAGTCCCGTGCTAGCACAGATACGCAGTATTTT. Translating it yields CASSRESRASTDTQYF.

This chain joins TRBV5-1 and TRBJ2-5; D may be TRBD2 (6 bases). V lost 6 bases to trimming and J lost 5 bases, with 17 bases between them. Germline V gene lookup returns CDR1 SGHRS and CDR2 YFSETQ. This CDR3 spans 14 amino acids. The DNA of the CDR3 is TGCGCCAGCACCCTCGGGGGTCCCCGGGAGACCCAGTACTTC. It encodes CASTLGGPRETQYF.

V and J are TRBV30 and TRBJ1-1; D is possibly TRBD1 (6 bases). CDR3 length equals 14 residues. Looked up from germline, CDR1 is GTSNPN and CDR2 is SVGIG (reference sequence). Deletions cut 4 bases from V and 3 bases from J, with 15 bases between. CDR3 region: CAWTARGWDTEAFF. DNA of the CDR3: TGTGCCTGGACCGCCAGGGGCTGGGACACTGAAGCTTTCTTT. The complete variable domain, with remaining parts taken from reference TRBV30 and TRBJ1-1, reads SQTIHQWPATLVQPVGSPLSLECTVEGTSNPNLYWYRQAAGRGLQLLFYSVGIGQISSEVPQNLSASRPQDRQFILSSKKLLLSDSGFYLCAWTARGWDTEAFFGQGTRLTVV.

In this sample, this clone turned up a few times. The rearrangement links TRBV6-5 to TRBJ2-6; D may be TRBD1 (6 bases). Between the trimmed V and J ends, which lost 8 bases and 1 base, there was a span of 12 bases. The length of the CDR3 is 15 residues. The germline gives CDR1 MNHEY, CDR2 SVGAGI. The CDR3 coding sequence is TGTGCCAGCGGTCCAGGGGAGTCTGGGGCCAACGTCCTGACTTTC. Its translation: CASGPGESGANVLTF.

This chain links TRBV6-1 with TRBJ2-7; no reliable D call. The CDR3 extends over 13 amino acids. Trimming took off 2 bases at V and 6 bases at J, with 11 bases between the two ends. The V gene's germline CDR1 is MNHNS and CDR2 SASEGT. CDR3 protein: CASSENSRVEQYF. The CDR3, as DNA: TGTGCCAGCAGTGAAAATAGTCGGGTCGAGCAGTACTTC.

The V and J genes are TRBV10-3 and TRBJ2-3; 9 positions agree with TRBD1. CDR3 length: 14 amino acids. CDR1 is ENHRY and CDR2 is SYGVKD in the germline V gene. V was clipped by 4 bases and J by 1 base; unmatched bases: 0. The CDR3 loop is CAISGTGGTDTQYF. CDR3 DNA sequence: TGTGCCATCAGTGGGACAGGGGGCACAGATACGCAGTATTTT.

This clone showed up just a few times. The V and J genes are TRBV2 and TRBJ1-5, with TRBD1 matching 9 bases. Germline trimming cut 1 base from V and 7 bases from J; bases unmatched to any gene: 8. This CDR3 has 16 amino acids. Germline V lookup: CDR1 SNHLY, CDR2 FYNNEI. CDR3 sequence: CASSEGTGEGRQPQHF. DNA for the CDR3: TGTGCCAGCAGTGAAGGGACAGGGGAGGGTAGACAGCCCCAGCATTTT.

CDR3 sequence (DNA): TGTGCCAGCAGCGTAGGACTAGCGGGGGGTAATGAGCAGTTCTTC. Amino acids: CASSVGLAGGNEQFF. The rearrangement uses TRBV9 and TRBJ2-1; TRBD2 matches at 13 bases. Germline trimming cut 0 bases from V and 7 bases from J; bases unmatched to any gene: 1. CDR3 size: 15 residues. Germline V gene lookup returns CDR1 SGDLS and CDR2 YYNGEE. The full variable domain, in which reference TRBV9 and TRBJ2-1 provide the parts outside the CDR3, is DSGVTQTPKHLITATGQRVTLRCSPRSGDLSVYWYQQSLDQGLQFLIQYYNGEERAKGNILERFSAQQFPDLHSELNLSSLELGDSALYFCASSVGLAGGNEQFFGPGTRLTVL.

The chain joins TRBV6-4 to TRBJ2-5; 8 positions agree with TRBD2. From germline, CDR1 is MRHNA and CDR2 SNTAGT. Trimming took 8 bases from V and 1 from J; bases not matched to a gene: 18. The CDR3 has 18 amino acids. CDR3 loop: CASGRGGGFDSGQETQYF. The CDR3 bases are TGTGCCAGCGGTCGGGGGGGAGGCTTTGATTCGGGCCAAGAGACCCAGTACTTC.

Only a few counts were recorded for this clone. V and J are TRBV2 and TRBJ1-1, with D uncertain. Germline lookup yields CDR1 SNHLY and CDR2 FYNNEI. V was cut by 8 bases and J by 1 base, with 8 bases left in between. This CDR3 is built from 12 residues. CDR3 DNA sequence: TGTGCCAGCGCGCGAGGGAACACTGAAGCTTTCTTT. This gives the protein CASARGNTEAFF.

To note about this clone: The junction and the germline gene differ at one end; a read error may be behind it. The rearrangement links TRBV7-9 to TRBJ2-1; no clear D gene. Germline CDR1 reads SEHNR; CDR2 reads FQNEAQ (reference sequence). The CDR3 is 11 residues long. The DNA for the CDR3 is TGTGCCAGCAGCTTGGGCAACCATCCACTCTTC. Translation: CASSLGNHPLF.